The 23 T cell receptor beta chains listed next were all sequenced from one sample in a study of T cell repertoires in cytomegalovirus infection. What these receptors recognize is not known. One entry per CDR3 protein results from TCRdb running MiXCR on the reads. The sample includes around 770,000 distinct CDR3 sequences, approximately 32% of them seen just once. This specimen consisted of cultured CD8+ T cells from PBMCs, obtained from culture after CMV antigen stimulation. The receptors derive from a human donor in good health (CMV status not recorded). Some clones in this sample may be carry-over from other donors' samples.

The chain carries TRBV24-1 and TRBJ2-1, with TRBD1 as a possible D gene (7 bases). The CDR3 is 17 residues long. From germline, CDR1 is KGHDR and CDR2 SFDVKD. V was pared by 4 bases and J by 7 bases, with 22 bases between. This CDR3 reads CATSEAGGQGLSNEQFF. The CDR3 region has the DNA TGTGCCACCAGTGAGGCAGGGGGGCAGGGGCTTTCGAATGAGCAGTTCTTC.

The CDR3 DNA is TGTGCCAGCAGCTTAGTAGGGACTAGCGGGGGCATGGGCGAGCAGTACGTC. It yields the protein CASSLVGTSGGMGEQYV. The chain recombines TRBV7-2 with TRBJ2-7; TRBD2 agrees at 14 bases. The CDR3 covers 17 residues. CDR1 is SGHTA, CDR2 FQGNSA, per germline. With V trimmed by 1 base and J by 6 bases, 8 bases remained unmatched.

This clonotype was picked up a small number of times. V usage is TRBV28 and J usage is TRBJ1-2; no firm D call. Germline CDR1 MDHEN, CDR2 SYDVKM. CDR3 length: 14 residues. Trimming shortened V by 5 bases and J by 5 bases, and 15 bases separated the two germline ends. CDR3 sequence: CASSPRGRLYGYTF. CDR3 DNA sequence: TGTGCCAGCAGTCCCCGTGGCAGGTTATATGGCTACACCTTC.

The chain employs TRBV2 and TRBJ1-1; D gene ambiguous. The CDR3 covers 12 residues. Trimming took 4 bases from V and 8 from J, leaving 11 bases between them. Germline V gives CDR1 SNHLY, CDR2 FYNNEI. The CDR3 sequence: CASSGGLLEAFF. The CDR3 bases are TGTGCCAGCAGTGGCGGGCTTTTAGAAGCTTTCTTT.

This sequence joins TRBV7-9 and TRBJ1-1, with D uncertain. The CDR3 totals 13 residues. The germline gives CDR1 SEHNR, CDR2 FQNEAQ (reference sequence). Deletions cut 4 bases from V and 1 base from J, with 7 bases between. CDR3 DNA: TGTGCCAGCAGCTGGTGGGAGAACACTGAAGCTTTCTTT. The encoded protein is CASSWWENTEAFF.

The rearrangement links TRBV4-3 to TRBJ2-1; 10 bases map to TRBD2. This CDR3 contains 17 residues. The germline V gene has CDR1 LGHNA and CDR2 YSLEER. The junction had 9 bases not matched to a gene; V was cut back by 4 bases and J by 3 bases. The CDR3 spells CASSLLHPSGGYNEQFF. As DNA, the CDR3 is TGCGCCAGCAGCCTACTCCATCCTAGCGGGGGCTACAATGAGCAGTTCTTC.

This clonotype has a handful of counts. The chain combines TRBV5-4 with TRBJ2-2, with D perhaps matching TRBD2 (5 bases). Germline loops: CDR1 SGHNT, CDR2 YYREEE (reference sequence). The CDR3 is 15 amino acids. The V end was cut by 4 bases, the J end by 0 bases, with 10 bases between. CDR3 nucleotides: TGTGCCAGCAGCGACCCCGGGGCGAACACCGGGGAGCTGTTTTTT. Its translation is CASSDPGANTGELFF.

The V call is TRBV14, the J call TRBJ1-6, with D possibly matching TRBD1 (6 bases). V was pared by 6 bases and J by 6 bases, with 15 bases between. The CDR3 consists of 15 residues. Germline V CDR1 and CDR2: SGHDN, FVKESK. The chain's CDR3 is CASSHEDRVNSPLHF. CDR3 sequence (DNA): TGTGCCAGCAGTCACGAGGACAGAGTTAATTCACCCCTCCACTTT.

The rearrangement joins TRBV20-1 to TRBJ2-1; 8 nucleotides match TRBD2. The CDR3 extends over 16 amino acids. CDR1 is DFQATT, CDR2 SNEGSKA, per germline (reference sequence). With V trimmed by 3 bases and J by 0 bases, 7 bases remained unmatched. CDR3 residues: CSARATSESSYNEQFF. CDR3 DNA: TGCAGTGCTAGGGCGACTAGCGAGAGCTCCTACAATGAGCAGTTCTTC.

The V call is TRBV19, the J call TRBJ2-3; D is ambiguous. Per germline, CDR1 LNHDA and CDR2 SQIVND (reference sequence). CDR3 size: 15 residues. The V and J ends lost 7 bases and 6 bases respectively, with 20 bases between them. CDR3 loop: CASTPNDQDVDTQYF. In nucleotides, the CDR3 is TGTGCCAGTACCCCCAATGACCAGGACGTCGATACGCAGTATTTT.

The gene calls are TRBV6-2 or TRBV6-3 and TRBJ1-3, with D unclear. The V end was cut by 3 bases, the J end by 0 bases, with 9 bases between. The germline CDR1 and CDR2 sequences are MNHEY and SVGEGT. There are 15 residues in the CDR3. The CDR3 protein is CASSYGEGSGNTIYF. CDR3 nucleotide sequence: TGTGCCAGCAGTTATGGGGAAGGCTCTGGAAACACCATATATTTT.

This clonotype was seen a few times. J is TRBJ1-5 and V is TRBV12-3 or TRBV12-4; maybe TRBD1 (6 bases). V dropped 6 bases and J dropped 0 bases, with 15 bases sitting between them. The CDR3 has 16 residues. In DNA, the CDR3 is TGTGCCAGCAGCCAACTCCCAGGGGATAGCAATCAGCCCCAGCATTTT. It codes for CASSQLPGDSNQPQHF.

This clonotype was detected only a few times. The CDR3 here is CASSSQAGYEQYF. The CDR3 bases are TGTGCCAGCAGCTCTCAAGCAGGCTACGAGCAGTACTTC. This chain joins TRBV7-9 and TRBJ2-7; no reliable D call. In germline, CDR1 is SEHNR, CDR2 FQNEAQ (reference sequence). Trimming cost V 4 bases and J 3 bases, with 10 bases left between them. This CDR3 is built from 13 residues.

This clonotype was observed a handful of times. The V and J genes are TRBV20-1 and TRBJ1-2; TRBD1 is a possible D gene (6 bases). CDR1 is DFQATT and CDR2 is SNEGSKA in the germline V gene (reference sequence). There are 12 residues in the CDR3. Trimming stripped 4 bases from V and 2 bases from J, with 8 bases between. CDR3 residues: CSAITGNYGYTF. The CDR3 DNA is TGCAGTGCTATTACAGGGAACTATGGCTACACCTTC.

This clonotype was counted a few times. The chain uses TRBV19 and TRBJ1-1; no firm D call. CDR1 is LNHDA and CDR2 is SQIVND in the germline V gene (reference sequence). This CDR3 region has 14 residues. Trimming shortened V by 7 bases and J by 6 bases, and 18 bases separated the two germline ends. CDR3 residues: CASKGGGARSEAFF. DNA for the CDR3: TGTGCCAGTAAGGGCGGAGGAGCGCGTTCTGAAGCTTTCTTT.

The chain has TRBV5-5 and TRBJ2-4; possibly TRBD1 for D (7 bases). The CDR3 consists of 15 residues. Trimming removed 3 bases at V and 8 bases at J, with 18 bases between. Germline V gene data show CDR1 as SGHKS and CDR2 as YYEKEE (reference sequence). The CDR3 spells CASSSPPDRRDIQYF. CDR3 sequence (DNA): TGTGCCAGCAGCTCCCCCCCGGACAGGAGGGACATTCAGTACTTC.

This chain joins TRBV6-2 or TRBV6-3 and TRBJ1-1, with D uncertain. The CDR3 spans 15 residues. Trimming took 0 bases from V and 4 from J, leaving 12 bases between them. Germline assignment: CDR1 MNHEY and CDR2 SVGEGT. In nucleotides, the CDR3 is TGTGCCAGCAGTTACTCTTCGGGGATGGGCACTGAAGCTTTCTTT. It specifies CASSYSSGMGTEAFF.

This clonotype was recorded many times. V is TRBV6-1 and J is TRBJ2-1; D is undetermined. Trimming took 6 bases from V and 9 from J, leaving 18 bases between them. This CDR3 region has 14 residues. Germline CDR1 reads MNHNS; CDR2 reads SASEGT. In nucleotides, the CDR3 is TGTGCCAGCAGGGACCGCGAATTTGGGGTTGAGCAGTTCTTC. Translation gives CASRDREFGVEQFF.

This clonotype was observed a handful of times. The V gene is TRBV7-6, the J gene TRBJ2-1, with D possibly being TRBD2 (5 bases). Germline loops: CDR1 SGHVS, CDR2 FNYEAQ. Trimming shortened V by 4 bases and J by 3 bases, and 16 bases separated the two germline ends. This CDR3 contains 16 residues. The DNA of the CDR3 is TGTGCCAGCAGCTCACCCGGGGTAGGGCTCTACAATGAGCAGTTCTTC. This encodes CASSSPGVGLYNEQFF.

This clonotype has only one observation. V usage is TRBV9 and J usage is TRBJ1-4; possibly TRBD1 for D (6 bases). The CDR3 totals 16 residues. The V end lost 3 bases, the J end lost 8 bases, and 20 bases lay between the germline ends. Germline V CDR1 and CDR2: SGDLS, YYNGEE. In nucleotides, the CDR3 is TGTGCCAGCAGCGGAGCGGACGAGCAGGGGATAGAAAAACTGTTTTTT. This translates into CASSGADEQGIEKLFF.

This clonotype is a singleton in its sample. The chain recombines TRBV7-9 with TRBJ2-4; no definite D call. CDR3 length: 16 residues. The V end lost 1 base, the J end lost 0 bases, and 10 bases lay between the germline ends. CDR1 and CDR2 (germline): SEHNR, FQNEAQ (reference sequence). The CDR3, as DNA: TGTGCCAGCAGCTTAGGAGGAGACGGAGCCAAAAACATTCAGTACTTC. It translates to CASSLGGDGAKNIQYF.

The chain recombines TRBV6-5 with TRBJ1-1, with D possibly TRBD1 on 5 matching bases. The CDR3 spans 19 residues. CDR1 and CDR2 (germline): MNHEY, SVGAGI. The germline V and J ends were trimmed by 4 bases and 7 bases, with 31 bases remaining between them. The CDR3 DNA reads TGTGCCAGCAGTTCCCCTGGGGGGTTCGGGGTTCGACTCGGGGGTGAAGCTTTCTTT. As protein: CASSSPGGFGVRLGGEAFF.

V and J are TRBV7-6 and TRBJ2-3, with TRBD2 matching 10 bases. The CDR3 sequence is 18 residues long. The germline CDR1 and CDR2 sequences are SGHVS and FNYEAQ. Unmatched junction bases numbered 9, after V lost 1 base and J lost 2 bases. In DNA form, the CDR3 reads TGTGCCAGCAGCTTAGTTGGCCTAGCGGGGGCCTCCACAGATACGCAGTATTTT. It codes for CASSLVGLAGASTDTQYF.